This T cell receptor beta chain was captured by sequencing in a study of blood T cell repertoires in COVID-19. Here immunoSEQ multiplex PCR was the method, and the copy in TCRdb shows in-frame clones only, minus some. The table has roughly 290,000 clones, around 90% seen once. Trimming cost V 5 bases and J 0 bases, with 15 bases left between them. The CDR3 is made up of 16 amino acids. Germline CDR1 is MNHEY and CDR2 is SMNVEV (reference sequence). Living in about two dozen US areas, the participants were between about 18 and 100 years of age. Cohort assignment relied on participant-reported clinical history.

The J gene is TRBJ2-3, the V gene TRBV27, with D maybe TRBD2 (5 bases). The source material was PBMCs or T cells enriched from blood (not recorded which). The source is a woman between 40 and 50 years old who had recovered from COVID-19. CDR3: CASSVLAVTSTDTQYF. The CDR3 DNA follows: TGTGCCAGCAGTGTCCTAGCTGTTACTAGCACAGATACGCAGTATTTT.